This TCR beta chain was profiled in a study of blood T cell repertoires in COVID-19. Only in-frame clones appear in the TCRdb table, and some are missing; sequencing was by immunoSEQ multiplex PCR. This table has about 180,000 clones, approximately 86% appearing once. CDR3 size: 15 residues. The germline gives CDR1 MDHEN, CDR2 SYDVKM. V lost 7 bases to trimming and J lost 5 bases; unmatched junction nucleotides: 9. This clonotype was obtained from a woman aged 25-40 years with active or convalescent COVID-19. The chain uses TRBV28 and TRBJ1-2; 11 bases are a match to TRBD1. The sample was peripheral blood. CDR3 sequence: CASTKGGTGGYGYTF. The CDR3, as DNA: TGTGCCAGCACTAAAGGGGGGACAGGGGGTTATGGCTACACCTTC.